This TCR beta chain stems from a study of T cells in narcolepsy. Study-wide background: Enrolled donors included narcolepsy type 1 or type 2 patients and healthy controls.

This CDR3 spans 12 amino acids. Trimming left V 6 bases short and J 5 bases short, with 11 bases between. CDR1 and CDR2 from the germline V gene are SNHLY and FYNNEI. Study-level results: Healthy controls reportedly lacked the autoreactive clonotypes serially found in patients' blood. Same-patient CSF and blood CD4+ T cell clonotypes included HCRT-specific and TRIB2-specific autoreactive ones.

The assay was immunoSEQ multiplex PCR, and TCRdb's table has in-frame clones only and misses some. The sample gives around 18,000 clones, about two thirds of which show up once; around 14% is in the top ten. In the case of this clone: As yet, its antigen is unknown.

The chain is built from TRBV2 and TRBJ2-7, with D possibly matching TRBD2 (6 bases). The sample taken for sequencing was CD45RA- memory CD8+ T cells from PBMCs. This receptor was identified in a human donor with narcolepsy. The CDR3 sequence is CASSQASDEQYF. For the CDR3, the DNA is TGTGCCAGCAGCCAGGCTAGCGACGAGCAGTACTTC.